Listed below are T cell receptor beta chains from one sample, sequenced in a study of T cells in Graves' hyperthyroidism and ophthalmopathy. TCRdb passed the multiplex PCR reads through MiXCR, listing each CDR3 protein once. In the table there are 350,000 to 400,000 distinct CDR3 sequences, 14% of which are singletons. Sequencing was performed on blood. These receptors came from a woman aged 55 to 70 with Graves' hyperthyroidism. CDR3s include the opening cysteine and the closing phenylalanine or tryptophan. D genes are given only for firm matches. Clone size is not always given. Where it is, it says once, few, many or a class for expanded clones.

J | V | size | D | CDR3 | DNA
TRBJ2-3 | TRBV5-4 | NA | NA | CASSVDSAQDTQYF | TGTGCCAGCAGCGTGGACTCGGCTCAGGATACGCAGTATTTT
TRBJ2-7 | TRBV30 | many | TRBD1 | CAWSYRGYEQYF | TGTGCCTGGAGCTACAGGGGATACGAGCAGTACTTC
TRBJ2-2 | TRBV5-1 | many | TRBD1 | CASSIGVGQVTGELFF | TGCGCCAGCAGCATTGGAGTGGGACAGGTCACCGGGGAGCTGTTTTTT
TRBJ2-7 | TRBV18 | many | TRBD1 | CASSPAGTGATYEQYF | TGTGCCAGCTCACCGGCCGGGACAGGGGCCACCTACGAGCAGTACTTC
TRBJ2-3 | TRBV7-3 | many | TRBD2 | CASSSSSGMGTDTQYF | TGTGCCAGCAGCTCCTCTAGCGGGATGGGGACAGATACGCAGTATTTT
TRBJ1-3 | TRBV10-3 | NA | TRBD1 | CAISESVGQGNTIYF | TGTGCCATCAGTGAGTCAGTGGGACAGGGAAACACCATATATTTT
TRBJ2-3 | TRBV6-1 | many | NA | CASREGGTDTQYF | TGTGCCAGCAGGGAGGGGGGCACAGATACGCAGTATTTT
TRBJ2-1 | TRBV29-1 | many | NA | CSAPTGVRKDNEQFF | TGCAGCGCGCCCACGGGCGTACGAAAAGACAATGAGCAGTTCTTC
TRBJ2-7 | TRBV24-1 | few | NA | CATSAGRRDYEQYF | TGTGCCACCAGTGCTGGGAGAAGGGACTACGAGCAGTACTTC
TRBJ1-2 | TRBV6-1 | NA | NA | CASSINRDGYTF | TGTGCCAGCAGTATAAACAGGGATGGCTACACCTTC
TRBJ2-3 | TRBV5-6 | many | TRBD2 | CASSLVTSGNTDTQYF | TGTGCCAGCAGCTTGGTGACTAGCGGTAACACAGATACGCAGTATTTT
TRBJ1-1 | TRBV20-1 | few | TRBD1 | CSALRTGGSTEAFF | TGCAGTGCTCTACGGACAGGGGGAAGCACTGAAGCTTTCTTT
TRBJ2-1 | TRBV20-1 | many | NA | CSAERVSYNEQFF | TGCAGTGCCGAGCGGGTTTCCTACAATGAGCAGTTCTTC
TRBJ1-2 | TRBV10-3 | many | NA | CAISATGSEGYTF | TGTGCCATCAGTGCTACAGGGTCAGAGGGCTACACCTTC
TRBJ2-7 | TRBV20-1 | many | TRBD2 | CSASGRTSGRGYEQYF | TGCAGTGCTAGTGGAAGGACTAGCGGGAGAGGGTACGAGCAGTACTTC
TRBJ2-5 | TRBV2 | many | TRBD2 | CASSEGLAGAQETQYF | TGTGCCAGCAGTGAGGGACTAGCGGGAGCCCAAGAGACCCAGTACTTC
TRBJ2-7 | TRBV29-1 | NA | TRBD2 | CSVKTSGAREQYF | TGCAGCGTTAAGACTAGCGGGGCCCGCGAGCAGTACTTC
TRBJ2-3 | TRBV12-5 | many | NA | CASGLVSYTDTQYF | TGTGCTAGTGGTTTGGTAAGCTACACAGATACGCAGTATTTT
TRBJ2-1 | TRBV4-1 | many | TRBD2 | CASSQTSGRVNEQFF | TGCGCCAGCAGCCAAACTAGCGGGAGGGTCAATGAGCAGTTCTTC
TRBJ2-1 | TRBV11-3 | many | NA | CASHGTLFGGKSVEQFF | TGTGCCAGCCACGGCACCCTTTTCGGGGGCAAAAGTGTTGAGCAGTTCTTC
TRBJ2-2 | TRBV18 | NA | NA | CASSPPVGLPATGELFF | TGTGCCAGCTCACCACCGGTGGGCCTACCGGCCACCGGGGAGCTGTTTTTT
TRBJ2-2 | TRBV27 | NA | TRBD2 | CASSSPGLAGGPSGELFF | TGTGCCAGCAGTTCACCGGGACTAGCGGGAGGGCCGTCCGGGGAGCTGTTTTTT
TRBJ2-1 | TRBV27 | many | TRBD1 | CASSTTGYTYNEQFF | TGTGCCAGCAGCACGACAGGGTACACCTACAATGAGCAGTTCTTC
TRBJ1-1 | TRBV4-1 | once | TRBD1 | CASSQTDRGGTEAFF | TGCGCCAGCAGCCAGACCGACAGGGGGGGGACTGAAGCTTTCTTT
TRBJ2-1 | TRBV12-5 | NA | TRBD2 | CASGRTSGRVNEQFF | TGTGCTAGTGGGCGGACTAGCGGGAGGGTCAATGAGCAGTTCTTC
TRBJ2-3 | TRBV7-8 | many | NA | CASSLGSHTDTQYF | TGTGCCAGCAGCTTAGGGTCACACACAGATACGCAGTATTTT
TRBJ1-5 | TRBV4-1 | NA | NA | CASSSRDGDQPQHF | TGCGCCAGCAGCTCTCGGGACGGTGATCAGCCCCAGCATTTT
TRBJ1-5 | TRBV4-1 | NA | NA | CASSQDPGLPGGQPQHF | TGCGCCAGCAGCCAAGACCCGGGACTTCCAGGAGGTCAGCCCCAGCATTTT